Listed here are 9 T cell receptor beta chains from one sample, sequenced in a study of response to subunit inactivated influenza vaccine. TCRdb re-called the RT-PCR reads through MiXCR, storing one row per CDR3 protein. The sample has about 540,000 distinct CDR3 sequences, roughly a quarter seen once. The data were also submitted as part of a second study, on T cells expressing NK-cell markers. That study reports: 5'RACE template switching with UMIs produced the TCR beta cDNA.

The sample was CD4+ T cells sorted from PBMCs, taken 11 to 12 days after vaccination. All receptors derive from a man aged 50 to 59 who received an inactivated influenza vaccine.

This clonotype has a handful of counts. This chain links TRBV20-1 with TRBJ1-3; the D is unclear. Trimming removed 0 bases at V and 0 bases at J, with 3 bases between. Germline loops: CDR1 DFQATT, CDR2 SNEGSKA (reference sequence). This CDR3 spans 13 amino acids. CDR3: CSARELSGNTIYF. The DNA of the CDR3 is TGCAGTGCTAGAGAGCTCTCTGGAAACACCATATATTTT.

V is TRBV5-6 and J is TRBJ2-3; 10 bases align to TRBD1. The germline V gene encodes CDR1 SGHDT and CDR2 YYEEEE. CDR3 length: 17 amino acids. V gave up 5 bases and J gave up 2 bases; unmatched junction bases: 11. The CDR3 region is CASSPPPGTGATDTQYF. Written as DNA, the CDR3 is TGTGCCAGCAGTCCGCCGCCCGGGACAGGGGCCACAGATACGCAGTATTTT.

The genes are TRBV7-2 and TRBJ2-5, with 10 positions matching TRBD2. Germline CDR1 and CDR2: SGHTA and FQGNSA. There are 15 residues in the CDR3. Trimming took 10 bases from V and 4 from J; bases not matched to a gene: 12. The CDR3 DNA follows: TGTGCCATCCCACCGGGACTAGCGCGTGGAGAGACCCAGTACTTC. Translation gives CAIPPGLARGETQYF.

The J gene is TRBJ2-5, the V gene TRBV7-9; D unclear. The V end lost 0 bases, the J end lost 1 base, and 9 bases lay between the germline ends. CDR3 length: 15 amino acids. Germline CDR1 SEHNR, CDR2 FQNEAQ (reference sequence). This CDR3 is CASSLAQRFQETQYF. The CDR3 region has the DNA TGTGCCAGCAGCTTAGCGCAGAGATTCCAAGAGACCCAGTACTTC. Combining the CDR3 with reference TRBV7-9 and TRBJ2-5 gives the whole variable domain DTGVSQNPRHKITKRGQNVTFRCDPISEHNRLYWYRQTLGQGPEFLTYFQNEAQLEKSRLLSDRFSAERPKGSFSTLEIQRTEQGDSAMYLCASSLAQRFQETQYFGPGTRLLVL.

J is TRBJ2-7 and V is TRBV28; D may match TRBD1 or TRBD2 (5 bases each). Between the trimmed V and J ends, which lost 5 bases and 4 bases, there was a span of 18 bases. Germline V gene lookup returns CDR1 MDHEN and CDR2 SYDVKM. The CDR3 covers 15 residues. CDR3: CASSLGTWDGYEQYF. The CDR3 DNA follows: TGTGCCAGCAGTCTTGGGACGTGGGATGGGTACGAGCAGTACTTC.

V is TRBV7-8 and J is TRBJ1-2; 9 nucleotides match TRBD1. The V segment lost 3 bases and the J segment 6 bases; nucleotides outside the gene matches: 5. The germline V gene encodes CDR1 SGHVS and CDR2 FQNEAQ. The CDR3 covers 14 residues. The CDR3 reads CASSFNRGLNGYTF. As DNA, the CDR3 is TGTGCCAGCAGCTTCAACAGGGGGCTAAATGGCTACACCTTC.

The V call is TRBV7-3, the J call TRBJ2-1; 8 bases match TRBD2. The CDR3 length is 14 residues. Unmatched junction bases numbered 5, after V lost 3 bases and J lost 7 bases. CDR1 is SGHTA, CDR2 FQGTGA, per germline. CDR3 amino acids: CASSFGLAPNEQFF. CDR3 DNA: TGTGCCAGCAGCTTCGGACTAGCTCCGAATGAGCAGTTCTTC.

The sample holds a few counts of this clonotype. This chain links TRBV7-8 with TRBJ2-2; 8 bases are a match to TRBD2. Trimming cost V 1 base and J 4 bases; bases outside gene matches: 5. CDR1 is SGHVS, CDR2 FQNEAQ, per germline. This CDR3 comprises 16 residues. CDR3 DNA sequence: TGTGCCAGCAGCTTAGTACGACTAGCGAGCACCGGGGAGCTGTTTTTT. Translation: CASSLVRLASTGELFF.

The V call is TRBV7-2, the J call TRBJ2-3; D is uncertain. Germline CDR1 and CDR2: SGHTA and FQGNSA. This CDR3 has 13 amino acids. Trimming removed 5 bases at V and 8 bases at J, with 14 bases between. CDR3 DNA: TGTGCCAGCAGCGACCACCCCAAGGGTACGCAGTATTTT. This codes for CASSDHPKGTQYF. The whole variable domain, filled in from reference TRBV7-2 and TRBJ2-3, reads GAGVSQSPSNKVTEKGKDVELRCDPISGHTALYWYRQSLGQGLEFLIYFQGNSAPDKSGLPSDRFSAERTGGSVSTLTIQRTQQEDSAVYLCASSDHPKGTQYFGPGTRLTVL.